The clone carrying this T cell receptor beta chain appeared a few times. As handled by the study authors: Researchers report that nucleated cell counts were estimated from reference gene primer amplification. The table came from immunoSEQ multiplex PCR; TCRdb's copy has only in-frame clones and leaves some out. V and J calls plus clone size are reproduced from that table; the DNA served to infer D and trimming. The sample has about 23,000 clones; just over 85% are singletons. The entry originates in a study of blood T cell repertoires in COVID-19. For the study at large: Acute and convalescent COVID-19 specimens originated in the United States, Italy and Spain. PBMCs, B-cell-depleted T cells, or T cells provided the cDNA or gDNA that made up the material.

CDR1 is SNHLY, CDR2 FYNNEI, per germline. Trimming cost V 7 bases and J 4 bases, with 8 bases left between them. This CDR3 is built from 13 residues. V is TRBV2 and J is TRBJ2-6; unclear D gene. The clonotype originates from an elderly woman with acute or convalescent COVID-19. The sequenced sample consisted of peripheral blood. For the CDR3, the DNA is TGTGCCAGCACCCCAGTGGGGGCCAACGTCCTGACTTTC. Protein: CASTPVGANVLTF.